Following are 32 T cell receptor beta chains from one sample sequenced in a study of OX40 agonist ivuxolimab in advanced cancers. Sequencing was performed with immunoSEQ multiplex PCR; in TCRdb, only in-frame clones are kept and a portion is missing. The table shows about 73,000 clones, with roughly 90% occurring only once. Source: CD4+ or CD8+ T cells sorted from blood, taken in a trial of the OX40 agonist ivuxolimab. Receptors originate from an adult with an advanced solid tumor such as melanoma, head and neck, liver or kidney cancer.

The chain employs TRBV5-4 and TRBJ1-2; D is ambiguous. CDR3 length: 13 residues. V was trimmed by 0 bases and J by 7 bases, leaving 10 bases between them. Germline V gene data show CDR1 as SGHNT and CDR2 as YYREEE (reference sequence). The CDR3 sequence: CASSLGPTRGYTF. CDR3 bases: TGTGCCAGCAGCTTGGGCCCTACTCGTGGCTACACCTTC.

In this sample, this clone turned up once. This chain uses TRBV11-2 with TRBJ1-1, with D unclear. Trimming pared 1 base from V and 1 base from J, leaving 10 bases between. The CDR3 runs to 15 residues. Looked up from germline, CDR1 is SGHAT and CDR2 is FQNNGV. The CDR3 DNA sequence: TGTGCCAGCAGCTTAGGATCGGACGGGAACACTGAAGCTTTCTTT. Protein sequence: CASSLGSDGNTEAFF.

The J gene is TRBJ1-1, the V gene TRBV11-2, with TRBD1 as a possible D gene (6 bases). The germline V gene encodes CDR1 SGHAT and CDR2 FQNNGV. V lost 5 bases to trimming and J lost 0 bases, with 13 bases between them. The CDR3 length is 15 residues. Here the CDR3 DNA reads TGTGCCAGCAGCCGCCTGGACAGCCTGAACACTGAAGCTTTCTTT. This translates into CASSRLDSLNTEAFF.

This clone was found a few times. The CDR3 bases are TGTGCCAGCAGCCCGGGAGGGATAAAAGAGCAGTTCTTC. It codes for CASSPGGIKEQFF. The gene calls are TRBV5-8 and TRBJ2-1; 8 bases are shared with TRBD2. V dropped 4 bases and J dropped 10; count of bases not matched to a gene: 7. The CDR3 has 13 residues. Germline V gene data show CDR1 as SGHTS and CDR2 as YDEGEE. The whole variable domain, filled in from reference TRBV5-8 and TRBJ2-1, reads EAGVTQSPTHLIKTRGQQATLRCSPISGHTSVYWYQQALGLGLQFLLWYDEGEERNRGNFPPRFSGRQFPNYSSELNVNALELEDSALYLCASSPGGIKEQFFGPGTRLTVL.

The chain has TRBV11-2 and TRBJ2-3; D is uncertain. Trimming pared 1 base from V and 2 bases from J, leaving 4 bases between. Germline values: CDR1 SGHAT, CDR2 FQNNGV. The CDR3 runs to 13 residues. Here the CDR3 reads CASSLGPTDTQYF. For the CDR3, the DNA is TGTGCCAGCAGCTTAGGGCCCACAGATACGCAGTATTTT.

Judged by abundance, this clone is medium-sized. The chain joins TRBV2 to TRBJ2-1; 8 bases match TRBD2. V was pared by 6 bases and J by 8 bases, with 12 bases of the junction left unmatched. The CDR3 totals 15 residues. CDR1 SNHLY and CDR2 FYNNEI come from the germline V gene. DNA for the CDR3: TGTGCCAGCAGGGACCCGGGACTAGATTGGGATGAGCAGTTCTTC. It translates to CASRDPGLDWDEQFF.

The V gene is TRBV7-6, the J gene TRBJ1-2; D not resolved. Trimming took 0 bases from V and 4 from J, leaving 12 bases between them. CDR1 and CDR2 (germline): SGHVS, FNYEAQ. This CDR3 contains 15 residues. The CDR3 is CASSLAPNTGYGYTF. CDR3 sequence (DNA): TGTGCCAGCAGCTTAGCGCCAAATACTGGCTATGGCTACACCTTC.

This chain joins TRBV5-1 and TRBJ2-1; a possible D gene is TRBD2 (6 bases). V was trimmed by 3 bases and J by 10 bases, leaving 20 bases between them. Germline CDR1 is SGHRS and CDR2 is YFSETQ. The CDR3 length is 15 residues. The CDR3 coding sequence is TGCGCCAGCAGCTCCCGACTAGAAGGTTCGATGGAGCAGTTCTTC. It specifies CASSSRLEGSMEQFF.

This clone appeared once. V is TRBV19 and J is TRBJ2-7; D tentatively fits TRBD1 or TRBD2 (5 bases each). The ends were cut back, 3 bases at V and 4 bases at J, with 13 bases in the middle. The germline CDR1 and CDR2 sequences are LNHDA and SQIVND (reference sequence). The CDR3 sequence is 14 residues long. CDR3 nucleotide sequence: TGTGCCAGTAGTATGAAGAGGGGCGATTACGAGCAGTACTTC. Its translation: CASSMKRGDYEQYF.

This clone was seen just once. V usage is TRBV7-7 and J usage is TRBJ2-5; D gene ambiguous. The CDR3 length is 13 residues. Germline V lookup: CDR1 SSHAT, CDR2 FNYEAQ (reference sequence). V was cut by 2 bases and J by 5 bases, with 9 bases left in between. CDR3 region: CASSLSPIETQYF. Here the CDR3 DNA reads TGTGCCAGCAGCTTAAGTCCTATCGAGACCCAGTACTTC.

The chain carries TRBV5-5 and TRBJ2-7; the D is unclear. The germline V gene has CDR1 SGHKS and CDR2 YYEKEE (reference sequence). V dropped 1 base and J dropped 7 bases, with 18 bases sitting between them. This CDR3 is 15 amino acids long. The CDR3 sequence: CASSLITGPPDEQYF. As DNA, the CDR3 is TGTGCCAGCAGCTTGATAACTGGACCCCCCGATGAGCAGTACTTC.

This clone was found once. The chain carries TRBV18 and TRBJ2-5; 12 positions match TRBD2. CDR3 size: 18 residues. J lost 2 bases, V lost 2 bases, and 9 bases had no gene match. Germline CDR1 reads KGHSH; CDR2 reads LQKENI. Here the CDR3 DNA reads TGTGCCAGCTCACCAGAAACTAGCGGGGGGCACACACAAGAGACCCAGTACTTC. It yields the protein CASSPETSGGHTQETQYF.

This chain connects TRBV6-4 to TRBJ2-1, with 8 positions matching TRBD2. This CDR3 spans 16 amino acids. The V gene end was trimmed by 0 bases and the J gene end by 4 bases; junction bases not matched to a gene: 5. The germline gives CDR1 MRHNA, CDR2 SNTAGT. CDR3 loop: CASSDSGTRPYNEQFF. The CDR3 region has the DNA TGTGCCAGCAGTGACTCAGGGACTAGACCTTACAATGAGCAGTTCTTC.

This chain connects TRBV7-2 to TRBJ2-7; D not certain. V was clipped by 0 bases and J by 7 bases, with 7 bases between them. Germline CDR1 is SGHTA and CDR2 is FQGNSA. The CDR3 runs to 12 residues. The CDR3 here is CASSLAGIEQYF. CDR3 in DNA: TGTGCCAGCAGCTTAGCGGGGATAGAGCAGTACTTC.

This chain connects TRBV7-8 to TRBJ2-3; the match to TRBD2 covers 11 bases. V lost 4 bases and J lost 5; bases outside the gene matches: 11. Germline loops: CDR1 SGHVS, CDR2 FQNEAQ. The CDR3 has 17 amino acids. CDR3 loop: CASSWSSSGGAQDTQYF. The CDR3 DNA reads as TGTGCCAGCAGCTGGTCCAGTAGCGGGGGGGCCCAAGATACGCAGTATTTT.

The J gene is TRBJ2-1, the V gene TRBV15; D is possibly TRBD1 or TRBD2 (5 bases each). Trimming stripped 0 bases from V and 4 bases from J, with 13 bases between. CDR3 length: 16 amino acids. CDR1 is LNHNV and CDR2 is YYDKDF in the germline V gene (reference sequence). CDR3 loop: CATSRDRGAMYNEQFF. Written as DNA, the CDR3 is TGTGCCACCAGCAGAGATCGAGGGGCCATGTACAATGAGCAGTTCTTC.

This sequence joins TRBV19 and TRBJ2-1, with D perhaps matching TRBD2 (6 bases). Trimming removed 3 bases from V and 4 bases from J, with 10 bases in between. In germline, CDR1 is LNHDA, CDR2 SQIVND (reference sequence). CDR3 length: 14 amino acids. Written as DNA, the CDR3 is TGTGCCAGTAGTATCCTGGGACTGTACAATGAGCAGTTCTTC. It is translated as CASSILGLYNEQFF.

The chain uses TRBV5-1 and TRBJ1-1; TRBD1 matches at 7 bases. The CDR3 is 13 amino acids. V shed 0 bases and J 9 bases; nucleotides not matched to a gene: 5. In germline, CDR1 is SGHRS, CDR2 YFSETQ. In DNA, the CDR3 is TGCGCCAGCAGCTTGGCCGGGGGACAGAAAGCTTTCTTT. Its protein product is CASSLAGGQKAFF.

The chain joins TRBV2 to TRBJ2-1; TRBD1 matches 11 bases. The CDR3 extends over 15 amino acids. Germline lookup yields CDR1 SNHLY and CDR2 FYNNEI. The V segment lost 5 bases and the J segment 6 bases; nucleotides outside the gene matches: 6. CDR3 sequence: CASSTSGTGGNEQFF. In nucleotides, the CDR3 is TGTGCCAGCAGTACCTCCGGGACAGGGGGCAATGAGCAGTTCTTC.

The CDR3 DNA reads TGTGCCACCAGCAGGGGGGGTGACACGACCTACGAGCAGTACTTC. It translates to CATSRGGDTTYEQYF. The rearrangement joins TRBV15 to TRBJ2-7; D possibly corresponds to TRBD2 (6 bases). The CDR3 has 15 residues. CDR1 and CDR2 (germline): LNHNV, YYDKDF (reference sequence). Trimming removed 3 bases at V and 2 bases at J, with 14 bases between.

The V gene is TRBV27, the J gene TRBJ2-7; a weak D match, TRBD2 (5 bases). The CDR3 is 15 residues long. CDR1 and CDR2 from the germline V gene are MNHEY and SMNVEV (reference sequence). V shed 4 bases and J shed 3 bases, with 16 bases lying between them. This CDR3 reads CASSSLPGNNYEQYF. CDR3 coding DNA: TGTGCCAGCAGTTCCTTACCCGGGAATAACTACGAGCAGTACTTC.

The chain uses TRBV5-1 and TRBJ2-7; 9 bases fit TRBD2. Germline values: CDR1 SGHRS, CDR2 YFSETQ. This CDR3 is built from 15 residues. J was trimmed by 4 bases and V by 0 bases; bases with no gene match: 5. The CDR3 sequence: CASSLDLAGLYEQYF. The DNA of the CDR3 is TGCGCCAGCAGCTTGGACCTAGCGGGGTTGTACGAGCAGTACTTC.

The count of this clone is one. The chain carries TRBV12-5 and TRBJ2-2; 7 bases are shared with TRBD1. Trimming cost V 6 bases and J 9 bases; bases outside gene matches: 13. CDR3 length: 15 residues. Germline V lookup: CDR1 LGHNT, CDR2 FRNRAP. CDR3 in amino acids: CASGLNLGGGRELFF. CDR3 bases: TGTGCTAGTGGCCTGAATCTAGGGGGCGGCCGGGAGCTGTTTTTT.

This chain joins TRBV7-8 and TRBJ2-2, with 8 bases matching TRBD1. V lost 4 bases, J lost 1 base, and 5 bases stayed unmatched. CDR1 SGHVS and CDR2 FQNEAQ come from the germline V gene. CDR3 length: 16 amino acids. CDR3 region: CASSSTGTGNTGELFF. For the CDR3, the DNA is TGTGCCAGCAGCTCGACCGGGACAGGGAACACCGGGGAGCTGTTTTTT.

V and J are TRBV29-1 and TRBJ2-3, with D perhaps matching TRBD2 (5 bases). Per the germline V gene, CDR1 is SQVTM and CDR2 is ANQGSEA. Trimming removed 3 bases from V and 4 bases from J, with 11 bases in between. The length of the CDR3 is 13 residues. As DNA, the CDR3 is TGCAGCGTTGAGAGGGCGGCCCCAGATACGCAGTATTTT. Amino acid sequence: CSVERAAPDTQYF.

This clone qualifies as medium-sized. The chain combines TRBV7-9 with TRBJ1-3; 11 positions match TRBD1. CDR1 is SEHNR and CDR2 is FQNEAQ in the germline V gene (reference sequence). This CDR3 is 16 amino acids long. J was trimmed by 2 bases and V by 5 bases; bases with no gene match: 5. The CDR3 nucleotides are TGTGCCAGCAGCGGACCGGGACAGGGGGCTGGAAACACCATATATTTT. This encodes CASSGPGQGAGNTIYF.

A word on this clone: The junction departs from the called germline gene at one end, perhaps through a read error. V is TRBV7-7 and J is TRBJ1-6; no clear D gene. The CDR3 has 13 amino acids. CDR1 is SSHAT and CDR2 is FNYEAQ in the germline V gene (reference sequence). CDR3 region: CASSLEAGSPLHF. The DNA of the CDR3 is TGTGCTAGCAGCTTAGAGGCCGGTTCACCCCTCCACTTT.

J is TRBJ1-2 and V is TRBV11-2, with D uncertain. Trimming took off 0 bases at V and 3 bases at J, with 14 bases between the two ends. Germline loops: CDR1 SGHAT, CDR2 FQNNGV. The CDR3 has 16 amino acids. CDR3 nucleotide sequence: TGTGCCAGCAGCTTAGAAACGAACTCAGCCCACTATGGCTACACCTTC. This gives the protein CASSLETNSAHYGYTF.

The chain uses TRBV5-4 and TRBJ2-5; D is possibly TRBD2 (6 bases). The ends were cut back, 4 bases at V and 2 bases at J, with 18 bases in the middle. There are 16 residues in the CDR3. In germline, CDR1 is SGHNT, CDR2 YYREEE (reference sequence). In DNA, the CDR3 is TGTGCCAGCAGCCTCGGGGGAACAGCCCTACAAGAGACCCAGTACTTC. The encoded protein is CASSLGGTALQETQYF.

The chain couples TRBV9 to TRBJ1-1; D is possibly TRBD1 (5 bases). V was trimmed by 4 bases and J by 0 bases, leaving 16 bases between them. The CDR3 contains 16 residues. CDR1 is SGDLS, CDR2 YYNGEE, per germline. CDR3 sequence: CASSLTGGGMNTEAFF. CDR3 DNA sequence: TGTGCCAGCAGCCTTACTGGCGGGGGTATGAACACTGAAGCTTTCTTT. The full variable domain, with the rest looked up from reference TRBV9 and TRBJ1-1, is DSGVTQTPKHLITATGQRVTLRCSPRSGDLSVYWYQQSLDQGLQFLIQYYNGEERAKGNILERFSAQQFPDLHSELNLSSLELGDSALYFCASSLTGGGMNTEAFFGQGTRLTVV.

The rearrangement links TRBV2 to TRBJ2-2, with D perhaps TRBD2 (6 bases). The CDR3 has 15 residues. Germline loops: CDR1 SNHLY, CDR2 FYNNEI. Trimming cost V 8 bases and J 0 bases, with 13 bases left between them. The CDR3: CASQRAPANTGELFF. DNA of the CDR3: TGTGCCAGCCAGCGGGCCCCCGCGAACACCGGGGAGCTGTTTTTT.

The chain has TRBV11-2 and TRBJ2-5; 8 bases fit TRBD2. J was trimmed by 5 bases and V by 6 bases; bases with no gene match: 5. This CDR3 is built from 13 residues. The germline gives CDR1 SGHAT, CDR2 FQNNGV. The DNA of the CDR3 is TGTGCCAGCAGTCTAAGACTAGCGGAGACCCAGTACTTC. The encoded protein is CASSLRLAETQYF. Based on the CDR3 plus reference TRBV11-2 and TRBJ2-5, the full variable domain is EAGVAQSPRYKIIEKRQSVAFWCNPISGHATLYWYQQILGQGPKLLIQFQNNGVVDDSQLPKDRFSAERLKGVDSTLKIQPAKLEDSAVYLCASSLRLAETQYFGPGTRLLVL.